This T cell receptor (beta chain) was obtained from a study of OX40 agonist ivuxolimab in advanced cancers. Germline V CDR1 and CDR2: SGHRS, YFSETQ. Trimming cost V 0 bases and J 1 base, with 7 bases left between them. CDR3 size: 14 residues. Repertoires were generated with immunoSEQ multiplex PCR, while TCRdb's copy carries only in-frame clones and drops some. The profile shows 30,000 or so clones, 70% to 80% of them singletons. This TCR derives from an adult with an advanced solid tumor such as melanoma, head and neck, liver or kidney cancer. This material consisted of CD4+ or CD8+ T cells sorted from blood, taken in a trial of the OX40 agonist ivuxolimab. The chain recombines TRBV5-1 with TRBJ2-5, with D tentatively TRBD1 (5 bases). CDR3 DNA sequence: TGCGCCAGCAGCTTGGGACAGATCCAAGAGACCCAGTACTTC. This translates into CASSLGQIQETQYF. Full variable domain (remainder filled in from reference TRBV5-1 and TRBJ2-5): KAGVTQTPRYLIKTRGQQVTLSCSPISGHRSVSWYQQTPGQGLQFLFEYFSETQRNKGNFPGRFSGRQFSNSRSEMNVSTLELGDSALYLCASSLGQIQETQYFGPGTRLLVL.